This T cell receptor (beta chain) was captured in a study of blood T cell repertoires in COVID-19. The overall study: Acute and convalescent COVID-19 specimens originated in the United States, Italy and Spain. The analysed material was cDNA or gDNA that came from T cells, B-cell-depleted T cells, or PBMCs.

As originally analysed: Amplification from reference gene primers served as the basis for estimated nucleated cell counts. Profiling relied on immunoSEQ multiplex PCR, and the TCRdb table lists in-frame clones only, not all of them. The DNA was the basis for D and trimming; V, J and clone size are from that table. This sample carries about 260,000 clones, 88% of them seen once, and the ten largest clones take around 0.67%. CDR1 and CDR2 (germline): LGHNA, YSLEER. J gave up 2 bases and V 0 bases, and 7 bases lay outside the gene matches. The CDR3 loop spans 16 amino acids. The clonotype originates from a human donor in a cohort sampled during active COVID-19. J is TRBJ2-7 and V is TRBV4-3; 7 nucleotides agree with TRBD1. The sample comprised peripheral blood. Here the CDR3 reads CASSQDEGARTYEQYF. CDR3 coding DNA: TGCGCCAGCAGCCAAGACGAGGGGGCTAGGACCTACGAGCAGTACTTC.